The 15 T cell receptor beta chains below all came from one sample that was sequenced in a study of blood T cell repertoires in COVID-19. Data came from immunoSEQ multiplex PCR; TCRdb stores just in-frame clones and leaves some out. The table lists under 65,000 clones, less than 85% of them singletons. Sequenced material: peripheral blood. These receptors originate from a woman in her seventies with acute or convalescent COVID-19.

This chain links TRBV3-1 (or the pseudogene TRBV3-2) with TRBJ1-2, with D possibly TRBD1 on 6 matching bases. V was pared by 3 bases and J by 4 bases, with 12 bases between. CDR3 size: 14 residues. Germline V gene data show CDR1 as LGHDT and CDR2 as YNNKEL (reference sequence). The CDR3 spells CASSQRDNFYGYTF. CDR3 DNA sequence: TGTGCCAGCAGCCAGAGGGACAACTTCTATGGCTACACCTTC.

V is TRBV7-9 and J is TRBJ1-6, with 9 positions matching TRBD1. V was pared by 5 bases and J by 4 bases, with 9 bases of the junction left unmatched. The CDR3 consists of 17 residues. Germline values: CDR1 SEHNR, CDR2 FQNEAQ (reference sequence). CDR3: CASSGGQGRGYNSPLHF. DNA of the CDR3: TGTGCCAGCAGCGGGGGACAGGGTAGGGGTTATAATTCACCCCTCCACTTT. Drawing the rest from reference TRBV7-9 and TRBJ1-6, the complete variable domain is DTGVSQNPRHKITKRGQNVTFRCDPISEHNRLYWYRQTLGQGPEFLTYFQNEAQLEKSRLLSDRFSAERPKGSFSTLEIQRTEQGDSAMYLCASSGGQGRGYNSPLHFGNGTRLTVT.

The rearrangement uses TRBV27 and TRBJ1-1; D is unresolved. The germline gives CDR1 MNHEY, CDR2 SMNVEV (reference sequence). Trimming took 6 bases from V and 8 from J, leaving 16 bases between them. The CDR3 runs 13 residues. In nucleotides, the CDR3 is TGTGCCAGCAGCTTCGAAGCGGGCAGGGAAGCTTTCTTT. Protein product: CASSFEAGREAFF.

The chain is built from TRBV6-5 and TRBJ2-3; tentatively, D is TRBD2 (5 bases). Per germline, CDR1 MNHEY and CDR2 SVGAGI. There are 12 residues in the CDR3. V gave up 11 bases and J gave up 2 bases, with 11 bases separating them. The CDR3 is CALRRDTDTQYF. The CDR3, as DNA: TGTGCCCTACGACGGGACACAGATACGCAGTATTTT.

The CDR3, as DNA: TGTGCCAGCAGCTCGCTTAAACAGGGGAGAAATCAGCCCCAGCATTTT. It yields the protein CASSSLKQGRNQPQHF. The chain combines TRBV7-9 with TRBJ1-5, with 7 nucleotides matching TRBD1. The CDR3 has 16 amino acids. J was trimmed by 4 bases and V by 4 bases; bases with no gene match: 10. Germline assignment: CDR1 SEHNR and CDR2 FQNEAQ (reference sequence).

The rearrangement joins TRBV10-3 to TRBJ2-1; the match to TRBD2 covers 9 bases. Germline V lookup: CDR1 ENHRY, CDR2 SYGVKD. This CDR3 is 16 amino acids long. The V segment lost 4 bases and the J segment 7 bases; nucleotides outside the gene matches: 11. CDR3: CAISGGSSGVLNEQFF. The CDR3 DNA reads TGTGCCATCAGTGGTGGATCTAGCGGGGTCTTGAATGAGCAGTTCTTC.

The chain links TRBV30 to TRBJ1-1; D uncertain. V was shortened by 2 bases and J by 6 bases, with 16 bases between the two germline ends. Germline V CDR1 and CDR2: GTSNPN, SVGIG (reference sequence). The CDR3 extends over 14 amino acids. As DNA, the CDR3 is TGTGCCTGGAGTTTTGGACGGGGTTGGGCTGAAGCTTTCTTT. This translates into CAWSFGRGWAEAFF.

The rearrangement uses TRBV18 and TRBJ1-1; the D gene is possibly TRBD1 (5 bases). The CDR3 has 14 residues. Germline V gene sequence: CDR1 KGHSH, CDR2 LQKENI. Trimming shortened V by 4 bases and J by 5 bases, and 14 bases separated the two germline ends. The CDR3 sequence is CASSRGGAATEAFF. The DNA of the CDR3 is TGTGCCAGCTCACGAGGAGGGGCGGCGACTGAAGCTTTCTTT.

The table lists this clone with a few counts. The J gene is TRBJ1-2, the V gene TRBV29-1, with TRBD1 matching 8 bases. In germline, CDR1 is SQVTM, CDR2 ANQGSEA. CDR3 length equals 12 residues. After removal of 6 bases from V and 8 bases from J, the junction contained 8 bases not matched to a gene. Here the CDR3 DNA reads TGCAGCGTCGAAACAGGGGGGAGAGGCTACACCTTC. As protein: CSVETGGRGYTF.

In its sample, this clone was seen a few times. This chain joins TRBV2 and TRBJ2-2; 9 nucleotides match TRBD1. Germline-derived CDR1 and CDR2 are SNHLY and FYNNEI. This CDR3 has 14 amino acids. V trimming: 10 bases; J trimming: 7 bases; junction bases outside the gene matches: 10. The CDR3 protein is CAIAEQGAVGELFF. In nucleotides, the CDR3 is TGTGCCATCGCAGAACAGGGGGCAGTCGGGGAGCTGTTTTTT. Filled out from reference TRBV2 and TRBJ2-2, the complete variable domain reads EPEVTQTPSHQVTQMGQEVILRCVPISNHLYFYWYRQILGQKVEFLVSFYNNEISEKSEIFDDQFSVERPDGSNFTLKIRSTKLEDSAMYFCAIAEQGAVGELFFGEGSRLTVL.

This clone was counted between two and nine times. The rearrangement uses TRBV5-1 and TRBJ2-7; D is uncertain. This CDR3 is built from 11 residues. Germline V CDR1 and CDR2: SGHRS, YFSETQ. V gave up 1 base and J gave up 6 bases, with 5 bases separating them. This CDR3 reads CASSLSREQYF. In nucleotides, the CDR3 is TGCGCCAGCAGCTTGTCCCGCGAGCAGTACTTC.

This clone was picked up many times. The chain couples TRBV9 to TRBJ2-7; 7 bases agree with TRBD1. The CDR3 is made up of 14 amino acids. Germline V gene lookup returns CDR1 SGDLS and CDR2 YYNGEE. Unmatched junction bases numbered 4, after V lost 0 bases and J lost 4 bases. As DNA, the CDR3 is TGTGCCAGCAGCGTAGCGGGACAGCTTTACGAGCAGTACGTC. The encoded protein is CASSVAGQLYEQYV.

The V call is TRBV5-4, the J call TRBJ2-2; tentative D call: TRBD2 (6 bases). CDR3 length equals 15 residues. V gave up 4 bases and J gave up 2 bases, with 12 bases separating them. Germline values: CDR1 SGHNT, CDR2 YYREEE (reference sequence). The CDR3 DNA follows: TGTGCCAGCAGCGCGGGACGGTTAAACACCGGGGAGCTGTTTTTT. It translates to CASSAGRLNTGELFF.

The chain employs TRBV27 and TRBJ1-2; D is unresolved. This CDR3 has 13 residues. From germline, CDR1 is MNHEY and CDR2 SMNVEV (reference sequence). V was trimmed by 6 bases and J by 9 bases, leaving 17 bases between them. The CDR3 DNA sequence: TGTGCCAGCAGCACATACCCCCCATCCAGCTACACCTTC. Translating gives CASSTYPPSSYTF.

V and J are TRBV6-6 and TRBJ2-1, with D maybe TRBD1 (6 bases). The CDR3 is 15 residues long. Per germline, CDR1 MNHNY and CDR2 SVGAGI (reference sequence). Trimming shortened V by 7 bases and J by 3 bases, and 16 bases separated the two germline ends. CDR3 in DNA: TGTGCCAGCACCCGGGGACAAGGATTCTACAATGAGCAGTTCTTC. Translated: CASTRGQGFYNEQFF.